One sample yielded the 18 T cell receptor beta chains listed below, sequenced in a study of Graves' ophthalmopathy and Graves' hyperthyroidism. Investigators amplified TCR beta CDR3 regions from RNA transcripts. First-round RT-PCR with HTBI primers preceded a second-round multiplex PCR. TCRdb re-called the multiplex PCR reads with MiXCR, one entry per CDR3 protein. The sample has about 1.1 million distinct CDR3 sequences, 35% to 45% seen once. Input material: peripheral blood or thyroid tissue (not recorded which). The source is an adult man with Graves' hyperthyroidism.

The chain has TRBV20-1 and TRBJ2-1; D gene unclear. Deletions cut 0 bases from V and 2 bases from J, with 11 bases between. The germline gives CDR1 DFQATT, CDR2 SNEGSKA (reference sequence). The CDR3 contains 15 residues. CDR3 protein: CSARDSGTTYNEQFF. CDR3 DNA sequence: TGCAGTGCTAGAGACTCCGGCACCACCTACAATGAGCAGTTCTTC.

This clonotype has ten or more counts. The chain has TRBV7-8 and TRBJ1-2, with TRBD1 as a possible D gene (5 bases). In germline, CDR1 is SGHVS, CDR2 FQNEAQ. V lost 5 bases to trimming and J lost 8 bases, with 15 bases between them. This CDR3 region has 13 residues. The CDR3 loop reads CASSASGEGGYTF. The CDR3 bases are TGTGCCAGCAGCGCTTCGGGGGAGGGCGGCTACACCTTC.

This clonotype appeared many times. The rearrangement links TRBV15 to TRBJ1-5; 8 positions agree with TRBD1. Per germline, CDR1 LNHNV and CDR2 YYDKDF (reference sequence). V lost 1 base, J lost 7 bases, and 12 bases stayed unmatched. This CDR3 is 17 amino acids long. The CDR3 sequence: CATSRVGLTGVRQPQHF. The CDR3 nucleotides read TGTGCCACCAGCAGAGTGGGCCTGACAGGGGTTAGGCAGCCCCAGCATTTT.

This clonotype was counted ten times or more. This chain links TRBV7-2 with TRBJ2-5; D may be TRBD2 (6 bases). The CDR3 covers 14 residues. The germline gives CDR1 SGHTA, CDR2 FQGNSA. Trimming left V 2 bases short and J 1 base short, with 8 bases between. DNA for the CDR3: TGTGCCAGCAGCTTATCGGGACTCCAAGAGACCCAGTACTTC. This codes for CASSLSGLQETQYF. Complete variable domain (other parts from reference TRBV7-2 and TRBJ2-5): GAGVSQSPSNKVTEKGKDVELRCDPISGHTALYWYRQSLGQGLEFLIYFQGNSAPDKSGLPSDRFSAERTGGSVSTLTIQRTQQEDSAVYLCASSLSGLQETQYFGPGTRLLVL.

In its sample, this clonotype was seen a few times. The chain has TRBV5-5 and TRBJ1-6; 7 bases agree with TRBD1. This CDR3 comprises 15 residues. Trimming at V came to 4 bases and at J to 9 bases, leaving 10 bases not matched to a gene. The germline V gene has CDR1 SGHKS and CDR2 YYEKEE (reference sequence). CDR3 residues: CASSGTGDSISPLHF. The CDR3 region has the DNA TGTGCCAGCAGCGGAACAGGGGATAGTATTTCACCCCTCCACTTT.

The genes are TRBV10-3 and TRBJ1-2, with 11 nucleotides matching TRBD1. With V trimmed by 10 bases and J by 6 bases, 7 bases remained unmatched. Germline assignment: CDR1 ENHRY and CDR2 SYGVKD. The CDR3 runs to 13 residues. In nucleotides, the CDR3 is TGTGCCACCCTAGGGACAGGGGGAAATGGCTACACCTTC. Encoded protein: CATLGTGGNGYTF.

Ten or more counts support this clonotype. The rearrangement uses TRBV20-1 and TRBJ2-5; no clear D. The CDR3 runs 15 residues. The V and J ends lost 3 bases and 1 base respectively, with 15 bases between them. Looked up from germline, CDR1 is DFQATT and CDR2 is SNEGSKA (reference sequence). The CDR3: CSASGTNSGQETQYF. CDR3 in DNA: TGCAGTGCTAGCGGTACCAATTCGGGCCAAGAGACCCAGTACTTC.

On this clonotype: Germline is not matched at one junction end, which may reflect a read error. The chain has TRBV7-9 and TRBJ2-2, with 8 bases that match TRBD1. The CDR3 spans 17 residues. The germline gives CDR1 SEHNR, CDR2 FQNEAQ (reference sequence). The CDR3 spells CASSLTQGVVDTGELSW. The CDR3 DNA sequence: TGTGCCAGCAGCTTAACACAGGGGGTTGTGGACACCGGGGAGCTGTCTTGG.

Worth noting for this clonotype: Possible read error: a much larger clone is one base away. In DNA form, the CDR3 reads TGTGCCGGCAGCCTCGGGACCTGGAACACTGAAGCTTTCTTT. It specifies CAGSLGTWNTEAFF. The chain joins TRBV7-2 to TRBJ1-1; the D gene is possibly TRBD1 (5 bases). The CDR3 contains 14 residues. CDR1 is SGHTA, CDR2 FQGNSA, per germline. Full variable domain (rest looked up from reference TRBV7-2 and TRBJ1-1): GAGVSQSPSNKVTEKGKDVELRCDPISGHTALYWYRQSLGQGLEFLIYFQGNSAPDKSGLPSDRFSAERTGGSVSTLTIQRTQQEDSAVYLCAGSLGTWNTEAFFGQGTRLTVV.

Comment on this clonotype: One end of the junction varies from germline; a read error may be responsible. DNA of the CDR3: TGTGCCAGCAGACGGACTAGCGGTATGGGGGAGCCGTTTTTT. Translated: CASRRTSGMGEPFF. This chain uses TRBV10-3 with TRBJ2-2; 10 bases line up with TRBD2. Germline V gives CDR1 ENHRY, CDR2 SYGVKD. The CDR3 sequence is 14 residues long.

The chain has TRBV10-3 and TRBJ2-3; TRBD2 is a possible D gene (6 bases). CDR1 is ENHRY, CDR2 SYGVKD, per germline. The CDR3 spans 14 residues. The V and J ends lost 4 bases and 4 bases respectively, with 12 bases between them. CDR3 loop: CAISASDGPDTQYF. The DNA for the CDR3 is TGTGCCATCAGTGCTAGCGATGGGCCAGATACGCAGTATTTT.

Comments on this clonotype: Compared with germline, one end of the junction differs, possibly owing to a read error. The chain carries TRBV7-3 and TRBJ1-4; TRBD1 is a possible D gene (5 bases). The CDR3 is 14 residues long. CDR1 is SGHTA and CDR2 is FQGTGA in the germline V gene. CDR3 protein: CASSTYGGSEKLFF. The CDR3, as DNA: TGCGCCAGCAGCACCTACGGGGGGTCTGAAAAACTGTTTTTT.

The V call is TRBV7-8, the J call TRBJ1-5; a weak D match, TRBD1 (5 bases). CDR1 and CDR2 (germline): SGHVS, FQNEAQ. V was clipped by 5 bases and J by 2 bases, with 19 bases between them. The CDR3 extends over 17 amino acids. The CDR3 coding sequence is TGTGCCAGCAGCGCCGGCGGGGGTAGTATTGGCAATCAGCCCCAGCATTTT. It is translated as CASSAGGGSIGNQPQHF.

This clonotype was counted once. The rearrangement joins TRBV10-1 to TRBJ2-5; TRBD1 matches 10 bases. V trimming: 6 bases; J trimming: 5 bases; junction bases outside the gene matches: 9. The CDR3 covers 15 residues. Germline CDR1 and CDR2: WNHNN and SYGVQD (reference sequence). The CDR3 DNA reads TGCGCCAGCAGCGTTGACGGGACAGGGGTGGAGACCCAGTACTTC. Its translation is CASSVDGTGVETQYF.

The chain combines TRBV12-3 or TRBV12-4 with TRBJ1-1; perhaps TRBD1 as D (5 bases). The CDR3 spans 14 residues. The V end was cut by 5 bases, the J end by 4 bases, with 14 bases between. CDR3 in amino acids: CASSAGGLGTEAFF. The CDR3 DNA reads TGTGCCAGCAGTGCCGGGGGTTTGGGCACTGAAGCTTTCTTT.

The rearrangement joins TRBV10-3 to TRBJ2-5; D perhaps matches TRBD2 (5 bases). V was trimmed by 2 bases and J by 4 bases, leaving 11 bases between them. Germline V gene data show CDR1 as ENHRY and CDR2 as SYGVKD. This CDR3 is built from 14 residues. CDR3 sequence: CAISEVPGSETQYF. The CDR3, as DNA: TGTGCCATCAGTGAGGTCCCGGGATCAGAGACCCAGTACTTC.

The chain is built from TRBV19 and TRBJ2-7; maybe TRBD2 (6 bases). Germline V CDR1 and CDR2: LNHDA, SQIVND (reference sequence). This CDR3 has 17 amino acids. V was cut by 3 bases and J by 2 bases, with 20 bases left in between. CDR3 in amino acids: CASSIFYGGTATYEQYF. The CDR3 DNA is TGTGCCAGTAGTATTTTCTACGGAGGGACGGCAACCTACGAGCAGTACTTC. The whole variable domain, filled in from reference TRBV19 and TRBJ2-7, reads DGGITQSPKYLFRKEGQNVTLSCEQNLNHDAMYWYRQDPGQGLRLIYYSQIVNDFQKGDIAEGYSVSREKKESFPLTVTSAQKNPTAFYLCASSIFYGGTATYEQYFGPGTRLTVT.

The chain employs TRBV5-1 and TRBJ2-5; 8 nucleotides line up with TRBD2. The CDR3 consists of 15 residues. CDR1 and CDR2 from the germline V gene are SGHRS and YFSETQ. Trimming removed 3 bases from V and 4 bases from J; junction bases left unmatched: 8. This CDR3 reads CASSSPRGGPETQYF. CDR3 sequence (DNA): TGCGCCAGCAGCTCTCCCCGGGGGGGCCCAGAGACCCAGTACTTC.